This T cell receptor (beta chain) was recovered during a study of control samples from healthy donors and cancer patients. CDR1 SNHLY and CDR2 FYNNEI come from the germline V gene. V dropped 8 bases and J dropped 7 bases, with 15 bases sitting between them. There are 13 residues in the CDR3. Profiling relied on immunoSEQ multiplex PCR, and the TCRdb table lists in-frame clones only, not all of them. The data contain 150,000 to 200,000 clones, almost 90% of them singletons. The sequencing input was blood. This chain links TRBV2 with TRBJ2-1; either TRBD1 or TRBD2 may supply D (5 bases each). The source is a man between 18 and 35 years old in good health. CDR3 protein: CASGTVIRNEQFF. DNA for the CDR3: TGTGCCAGCGGGACGGTAATAAGGAATGAGCAGTTCTTC.